The 4 T cell receptor beta chains presented below share a single source sample, sequenced in a study of cytomegalovirus exposure and HLA in healthy donors (dated by TCRdb to about 2017). Library method: the immunoSEQ multiplex PCR assay. For the multiplex PCR, a mixture combining 60 forward primers for TCR Vbeta segments and 13 reverse primers for TCR Jbeta segments was used. The clones in this table, taken by TCRdb from immuneACCESS, are in-frame only. Not every clone is retained; where verified, under half of the shortfall comes from an unresolved V gene, and the cause of the rest is unknown. The table for this sample lists some 160,000 clones; approximately 81% of them were counted only once. 1% to 1.5% of the sample rests with the top ten. Sequenced material: PBMCs. Source of these receptors: a man aged 50-59 years in good health and CMV-seropositive.

This chain joins TRBV7-9 and TRBJ1-2; 8 bases line up with TRBD1. The germline V gene encodes CDR1 SEHNR and CDR2 FQNEAQ (reference sequence). J lost 4 bases, V lost 5 bases, and 0 bases had no gene match. This CDR3 is 12 amino acids long. CDR3 DNA sequence: TGTGCCAGCAGCCAGGGGGCCTATGGCTACACCTTC. It codes for CASSQGAYGYTF.

The chain joins TRBV4-2 to TRBJ1-2; D not resolved. The CDR3 is 11 amino acids. Per the germline V gene, CDR1 is LGHNA and CDR2 is YNFKEQ. V dropped 0 bases and J dropped 8 bases, with 4 bases sitting between them. The CDR3 DNA follows: TGTGCCAGCAGCCAAGAGGGCGGCTACACCTTC. This gives the protein CASSQEGGYTF.

The chain is built from TRBV28 and TRBJ1-4, with TRBD1 as a possible D gene (6 bases). Looked up from germline, CDR1 is MDHEN and CDR2 is SYDVKM. This CDR3 comprises 14 residues. Trimming left V 6 bases short and J 4 bases short, with 12 bases between. As DNA, the CDR3 is TGTGCCAGCAGCCCGGGACACCTTAATGAAAAACTGTTTTTT. Translating gives CASSPGHLNEKLFF.

This rearrangement joins TRBV5-4 to TRBJ2-5; D gene unclear. CDR3 length: 13 amino acids. CDR1 is SGHNT and CDR2 is YYREEE in the germline V gene (reference sequence). Trimming pared 2 bases from V and 3 bases from J, leaving 8 bases between. Here the CDR3 DNA reads TGTGCCAGCAGCTTCACTGGAGAAGAGACCCAGTACTTC. Its protein is CASSFTGEETQYF.